Here is one T cell receptor (beta chain) with its context. This clonotype is labeled medium-sized (0.01 to 0.1%). Its antigen is still unknown. No much larger clonotype is one base removed from it; base qualities were not supplied. The sample comes from a study of liver allograft versus peripheral blood T cells (dated by TCRdb to 2020 to 2021). For the wider study: In liver transplant recipients, the study looked at T cell receptor repertoires in the peripheral blood and set them against the repertoires found within the transplanted livers.

V drops 3 bases and J drops 4 bases, leaving 15 bases in between. The germline V gene encodes CDR1 KGHSH and CDR2 LQKENI. Including the terminal cysteine and phenylalanine, the CDR3 comprises 15 residues. Just CDR3 DNA is preserved here, 45 bases in frame from base 1. The paper as a whole reports these results and caveats: According to the report, the T cell receptor repertoires detected in peripheral blood were different from the repertoires found inside liver allografts.

For sequencing, an Illumina MiSeq was employed. TCRdb passed the public sequencing reads through fastp at Q25 and MiXCR, retaining productive beta sequences. Each CDR3 protein gets just one entry, which takes the most common genes and DNA from the rows behind it. Recorded for this sample are fewer than 15,000 distinct CDR3 sequences; about a fifth of them occurred a single time. The ten largest clones add up to 2% to 2.5% of the sample. Rearrangement joined TRBV18 to TRBJ1-2, with TRBD1 perhaps the D gene, on 6 matching bases. The receptor comes from a human patient who had a liver transplant. The graft donor may be the source of some T cells after a transplant. The DNA sequence is given as TGTGCCAGCTCACCCGATGGGGGGCGAGGCTATGGCTACACCTTC. Protein translation: CASSPDGGRGYGYTF.